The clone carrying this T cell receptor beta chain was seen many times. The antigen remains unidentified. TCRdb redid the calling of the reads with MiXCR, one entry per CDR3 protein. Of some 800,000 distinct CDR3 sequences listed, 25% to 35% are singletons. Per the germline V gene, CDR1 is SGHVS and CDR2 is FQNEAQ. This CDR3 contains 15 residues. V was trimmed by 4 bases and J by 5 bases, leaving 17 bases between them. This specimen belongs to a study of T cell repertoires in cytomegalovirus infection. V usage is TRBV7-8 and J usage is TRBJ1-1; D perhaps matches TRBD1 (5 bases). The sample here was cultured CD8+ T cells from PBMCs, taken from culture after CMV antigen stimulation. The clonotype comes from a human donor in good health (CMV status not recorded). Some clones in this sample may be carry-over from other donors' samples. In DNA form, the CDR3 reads TGTGCCAGCAGCTCGGGGCCGGGGATTGGAACTGAAGCTTTCTTT. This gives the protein CASSSGPGIGTEAFF. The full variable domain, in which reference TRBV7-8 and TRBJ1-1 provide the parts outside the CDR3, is GAGVSQSPRYKVAKRGQDVALRCDPISGHVSLFWYQQALGQGPEFLTYFQNEAQLDKSGLPSDRFFAERPEGSVSTLKIQRTQQEDSAVYLCASSSGPGIGTEAFFGQGTRLTVV.